Below, 30 T cell receptor beta chains from the same sample are listed, as sequenced in a study of blood T cell repertoires in COVID-19. Sequencing was performed with immunoSEQ multiplex PCR; in TCRdb, only in-frame clones are kept and a portion is missing. The data show 200,000 to 250,000 clones, more than 80% seen once. The sequenced material came from peripheral blood. The receptors come from a woman at least 80 years old with COVID-19, enrolled during active disease.

The genes are TRBV20-1 and TRBJ1-4, with 9 bases matching TRBD1. V shed 3 bases, J shed 8 bases, and the junction held 10 bases outside the gene matches. CDR1 and CDR2 (germline): DFQATT, SNEGSKA (reference sequence). This CDR3 is built from 15 residues. This CDR3 is CSASRAQGAGEKLFF. The CDR3 region has the DNA TGCAGTGCTAGTAGGGCACAGGGGGCTGGAGAAAAACTGTTTTTT.

The chain recombines TRBV20-1 with TRBJ2-7; 7 bases fit TRBD1. Germline V gives CDR1 DFQATT, CDR2 SNEGSKA (reference sequence). CDR3 length: 11 residues. CDR3 loop: CSPLGGGEQYF. Written as DNA, the CDR3 is TGCAGCCCCCTAGGGGGCGGCGAGCAGTACTTC.

The chain recombines TRBV28 with TRBJ1-3; unclear D gene. This CDR3 has 14 residues. V dropped 7 bases and J dropped 2 bases, with 12 bases sitting between them. Germline V gene lookup returns CDR1 MDHEN and CDR2 SYDVKM. CDR3 in amino acids: CASITGVPGNTIYF. The CDR3 DNA reads as TGTGCCAGCATCACGGGAGTACCTGGAAACACCATATATTTT.

V gene TRBV28 combines with J gene TRBJ2-7, with D unresolved. This CDR3 spans 10 amino acids. Looked up from germline, CDR1 is MDHEN and CDR2 is SYDVKM. With 6 bases removed from V and 3 bases from J, the gap between germline ends came to 3 bases. CDR3 sequence reads: CASSLYEQYF. The CDR3 DNA reads as TGTGCCAGCAGCCTCTACGAGCAGTACTTC. Looking up the rest from reference TRBV28 and TRBJ2-7 gives the full variable domain: DVKVTQSSRYLVKRTGEKVFLECVQDMDHENMFWYRQDPGLGLRLIYFSYDVKMKEKGDIPEGYSVSREKKERFSLILESASTNQTSMYLCASSLYEQYFGPGTRLTVT.

V gene TRBV5-4 combines with J gene TRBJ1-2; D possibly corresponds to TRBD1 (6 bases). CDR3 length: 15 residues. The ends were cut back, 4 bases at V and 1 base at J, with 14 bases in the middle. Germline CDR1 and CDR2: SGHNT and YYREEE (reference sequence). CDR3 region: CASSRVGRGNYGYTF. The CDR3 DNA reads TGTGCCAGCAGCCGTGTGGGCAGGGGTAACTATGGCTACACCTTC.

This chain uses TRBV14 with TRBJ1-2; D gene ambiguous. The V gene lost 4 bases and the J gene lost 5 bases, with 8 bases spanning the gap. CDR1 is SGHDN and CDR2 is FVKESK in the germline V gene. The CDR3 extends over 12 amino acids. The CDR3 DNA reads as TGTGCCAGCAGCCCGGGATCATATGGCTACACCTTC. It encodes CASSPGSYGYTF.

The chain carries TRBV25-1 and TRBJ2-7, with a possible D match to TRBD1 (6 bases). CDR1 is MGHDK and CDR2 is SYGVNS in the germline V gene. V lost 3 bases to trimming and J lost 6 bases, with 9 bases between them. The CDR3 totals 12 residues. The CDR3 region has the DNA TGTGCCAGCAGTGATCTGGGGGCCGAGCAGTACTTC. Translating it yields CASSDLGAEQYF.

This rearrangement joins TRBV4-2 to TRBJ1-2; D unclear. With 1 base removed from V and 4 bases from J, the gap between germline ends came to 7 bases. The CDR3 is 13 residues long. Germline-derived CDR1 and CDR2 are LGHNA and YNFKEQ. CDR3 residues: CASSQGGTYGYTF. As DNA, the CDR3 is TGTGCCAGCAGCCAAGGCGGCACCTATGGCTACACCTTC.

The V and J genes are TRBV5-1 and TRBJ2-3; the match to TRBD2 covers 14 bases. Per germline, CDR1 SGHRS and CDR2 YFSETQ. The CDR3 has 16 amino acids. The V gene end was trimmed by 2 bases and the J gene end by 3 bases; junction bases not matched to a gene: 2. The CDR3 nucleotides are TGCGCCAGCAGCTTTGGGACTAGCGGGAGTACAGATACGCAGTATTTT. Residues: CASSFGTSGSTDTQYF.

This sequence joins TRBV6-2 or TRBV6-3 and TRBJ2-7; 10 bases are a match to TRBD1. Losses at the gene ends were 5 bases for V and 3 bases for J; bases not matched to a gene: 7. The CDR3 totals 15 residues. Germline CDR1 and CDR2: MNHEY and SVGEGT. CDR3 sequence: CASSTRTGGDYEQYF. CDR3 nucleotides: TGTGCCAGCAGTACCAGGACAGGGGGGGACTACGAGCAGTACTTC.

J is TRBJ1-2 and V is TRBV15; 8 bases are shared with TRBD1. CDR1 and CDR2 from the germline V gene are LNHNV and YYDKDF (reference sequence). CDR3 length equals 15 residues. With V trimmed by 4 bases and J by 3 bases, 7 bases remained unmatched. CDR3 protein: CATSTRTGWDYGYTF. In DNA, the CDR3 is TGTGCCACCAGCACCCGGACAGGGTGGGACTATGGCTACACCTTC.

V usage is TRBV28 and J usage is TRBJ2-7; D might be TRBD1 (6 bases). The CDR3 totals 14 residues. Looked up from germline, CDR1 is MDHEN and CDR2 is SYDVKM. V was shortened by 7 bases and J by 1 base, with 14 bases between the two germline ends. CDR3 protein: CASTRWTASYEQYF. The CDR3 coding sequence is TGTGCCAGCACCCGGTGGACAGCGTCCTACGAGCAGTACTTC.

V usage is TRBV5-6 and J usage is TRBJ2-7; 7 bases agree with TRBD2. The junction had 6 bases not matched to a gene; V was cut back by 0 bases and J by 0 bases. There are 16 residues in the CDR3. Germline lookup yields CDR1 SGHDT and CDR2 YYEEEE. The CDR3 loop reads CASSLAGLLSSYEQYF. The CDR3 nucleotides read TGTGCCAGCAGCTTGGCGGGACTACTAAGCTCCTACGAGCAGTACTTC.

In its sample, this clone was seen a few times. The V call is TRBV27, the J call TRBJ2-3, with 9 bases identical to TRBD2. With 7 bases clipped from V and 1 base from J, the junction kept 9 bases outside the gene matches. Germline V CDR1 and CDR2: MNHEY, SMNVEV (reference sequence). The CDR3 consists of 16 residues. CDR3 protein: CASTHVGGRGTDTQYF. In DNA form, the CDR3 reads TGTGCCAGCACCCACGTGGGCGGGAGGGGCACAGATACGCAGTATTTT.

The genes are TRBV5-1 and TRBJ1-4; 7 bases map to TRBD1. V shed 4 bases and J 0 bases; nucleotides not matched to a gene: 6. The CDR3 runs to 16 residues. Germline CDR1 is SGHRS and CDR2 is YFSETQ. CDR3 DNA sequence: TGCGCCAGCAGCCAAGGACAGGCCCCAACTAATGAAAAACTGTTTTTT. This encodes CASSQGQAPTNEKLFF.

This clone was seen just once. This chain connects TRBV9 to TRBJ2-5; D is unclear. The V gene's germline CDR1 is SGDLS and CDR2 YYNGEE. The CDR3 has 13 amino acids. V gave up 0 bases and J gave up 5 bases, with 8 bases separating them. The CDR3: CASSVANGETQYF. In DNA, the CDR3 is TGTGCCAGCAGCGTAGCGAACGGGGAGACCCAGTACTTC.

The chain links TRBV28 to TRBJ2-1; D perhaps matches TRBD1 (6 bases). The CDR3 contains 14 residues. V was shortened by 6 bases and J by 4 bases, with 13 bases between the two germline ends. CDR1 is MDHEN and CDR2 is SYDVKM in the germline V gene. CDR3 residues: CASSRPGQYNEQFF. CDR3 coding DNA: TGTGCCAGCAGCAGACCCGGACAGTACAATGAGCAGTTCTTC. The whole variable domain, filled in from reference TRBV28 and TRBJ2-1, reads DVKVTQSSRYLVKRTGEKVFLECVQDMDHENMFWYRQDPGLGLRLIYFSYDVKMKEKGDIPEGYSVSREKKERFSLILESASTNQTSMYLCASSRPGQYNEQFFGPGTRLTVL.

The chain links TRBV11-2 to TRBJ2-5, with D perhaps TRBD2 (5 bases). The germline V and J ends were trimmed by 5 bases and 0 bases, with 19 bases remaining between them. Per the germline V gene, CDR1 is SGHAT and CDR2 is FQNNGV. The CDR3 is 17 amino acids. In DNA form, the CDR3 reads TGTGCCAGCAGCCCCCGTCCGCGGGCAGCGCACCAAGAGACCCAGTACTTC. It yields the protein CASSPRPRAAHQETQYF.

The rearrangement joins TRBV24-1 to TRBJ1-5; TRBD1 agrees at 8 bases. The CDR3 contains 17 residues. V gave up 2 bases and J gave up 1 base; unmatched junction bases: 6. From germline, CDR1 is KGHDR and CDR2 SFDVKD. The chain's CDR3 is CATSDSGGHGSNQPQHF. The CDR3 bases are TGTGCCACCAGTGATTCAGGGGGCCACGGGAGCAATCAGCCCCAGCATTTT.

The rearrangement links TRBV7-3 to TRBJ1-2; TRBD1 aligns across 8 bases. Germline assignment: CDR1 SGHTA and CDR2 FQGTGA. V dropped 1 base and J dropped 4; count of bases not matched to a gene: 2. CDR3 length: 14 amino acids. The CDR3 reads CASSLNTGGYGYTF. CDR3 bases: TGTGCCAGCAGCTTAAACACAGGGGGCTATGGCTACACCTTC.

The gene calls are TRBV7-2 and TRBJ2-1; TRBD2 matches at 12 bases. J gave up 9 bases and V 5 bases, and 11 bases lay outside the gene matches. CDR3 size: 16 residues. CDR1 SGHTA and CDR2 FQGNSA come from the germline V gene. For the CDR3, the DNA is TGTGCCAGCAGCAGACAACTAGCGGGGGGTCTCAGTGAGCAGTTCTTC. This encodes CASSRQLAGGLSEQFF.

J is TRBJ2-7 and V is TRBV4-2; 10 bases agree with TRBD2. J lost 2 bases, V lost 8 bases, and 12 bases had no gene match. Germline CDR1 is LGHNA and CDR2 is YNFKEQ. The CDR3 has 16 residues. The CDR3 bases are TGTGCCAGCCCTGATGGGAGCGGGAGGGACGCCTACGAGCAGTACTTC. It encodes CASPDGSGRDAYEQYF.

The rearrangement uses TRBV7-9 and TRBJ2-1, with 8 nucleotides matching TRBD2. The CDR3 length is 16 residues. The J segment lost 4 bases and the V segment lost 2 bases, leaving 7 bases of the junction unmatched. From germline, CDR1 is SEHNR and CDR2 FQNEAQ (reference sequence). CDR3 nucleotide sequence: TGTGCCAGCAGCTTATCGTCCGGGGGGGCTTACAATGAGCAGTTCTTC. It encodes CASSLSSGGAYNEQFF.

The J gene is TRBJ2-2, the V gene TRBV5-1; D gene unclear. CDR1 and CDR2 (germline): SGHRS, YFSETQ. The CDR3 has 14 residues. V gave up 1 base and J gave up 2 bases, with 6 bases separating them. The CDR3 here is CASSLLTNTGELFF. The DNA for the CDR3 is TGCGCCAGCAGCTTGTTGACAAACACCGGGGAGCTGTTTTTT.

The rearrangement uses TRBV27 and TRBJ2-1, with 13 bases aligning to TRBD2. The CDR3 has 16 amino acids. V lost 6 bases to trimming and J lost 2 bases; unmatched junction nucleotides: 4. CDR1 is MNHEY, CDR2 SMNVEV, per germline (reference sequence). CDR3 in amino acids: CASRPGLAGPYNEQFF. CDR3 coding DNA: TGTGCCAGCAGGCCGGGACTAGCGGGACCCTACAATGAGCAGTTCTTC.

The chain is built from TRBV5-1 and TRBJ2-7; a possible D gene is TRBD2 (5 bases). With 0 bases removed from V and 2 bases from J, the gap between germline ends came to 9 bases. There are 14 residues in the CDR3. CDR1 and CDR2 (germline): SGHRS, YFSETQ. The CDR3 protein is CASSLALEAYEQYF. The CDR3 DNA reads as TGCGCCAGCAGCTTGGCGTTGGAGGCCTACGAGCAGTACTTC. The variable domain in full, with the rest retrieved from reference TRBV5-1 and TRBJ2-7, is KAGVTQTPRYLIKTRGQQVTLSCSPISGHRSVSWYQQTPGQGLQFLFEYFSETQRNKGNFPGRFSGRQFSNSRSEMNVSTLELGDSALYLCASSLALEAYEQYFGPGTRLTVT.

The chain recombines TRBV5-1 with TRBJ1-3; D not certain. The CDR3 is 14 amino acids. Germline values: CDR1 SGHRS, CDR2 YFSETQ. The V and J ends lost 0 bases and 1 base respectively, with 5 bases between them. CDR3 nucleotides: TGCGCCAGCAGCTTGGGGAGATCTGGAAACACCATATATTTT. It specifies CASSLGRSGNTIYF.

The chain has TRBV5-4 and TRBJ2-7; 13 bases are shared with TRBD2. Trimming cost V 2 bases and J 0 bases; bases outside gene matches: 5. The CDR3 runs 17 residues. Germline values: CDR1 SGHNT, CDR2 YYREEE (reference sequence). Written as DNA, the CDR3 is TGTGCCAGCAGCTTAGGACTAGCGGGAGCGTCCTCCTACGAGCAGTACTTC. This gives the protein CASSLGLAGASSYEQYF.

The CDR3 is CASSSRDRGGGELFF. CDR3 nucleotides: TGTGCCAGCAGCTCCCGGGACAGGGGTGGCGGGGAGCTGTTTTTT. This chain joins TRBV5-8 and TRBJ2-2; 10 nucleotides agree with TRBD1. V lost 3 bases and J lost 7; bases outside the gene matches: 6. The CDR3 sequence is 15 residues long. Looked up from germline, CDR1 is SGHTS and CDR2 is YDEGEE. The full variable domain, in which reference TRBV5-8 and TRBJ2-2 provide the parts outside the CDR3, is EAGVTQSPTHLIKTRGQQATLRCSPISGHTSVYWYQQALGLGLQFLLWYDEGEERNRGNFPPRFSGRQFPNYSSELNVNALELEDSALYLCASSSRDRGGGELFFGEGSRLTVL.

V gene TRBV7-9 combines with J gene TRBJ2-4; D is unclear. This CDR3 spans 15 amino acids. Germline lookup yields CDR1 SEHNR and CDR2 FQNEAQ (reference sequence). The V and J ends lost 1 base and 6 bases respectively, with 13 bases between them. As DNA, the CDR3 is TGTGCCAGCAGCTTAGTGAGTACAGCCTCAAACATTCAGTACTTC. This sequence encodes CASSLVSTASNIQYF.